A single count supports the clone carrying this T cell receptor beta chain. The data stem from a study of T cells in Graves' hyperthyroidism and ophthalmopathy. Germline V gives CDR1 SEHNR, CDR2 FQNEAQ (reference sequence). Trimming stripped 6 bases from V and 3 bases from J, with 15 bases between. The CDR3 has 15 residues. Using RNA transcripts as the source, TCR beta CDR3 regions were amplified. Primed by the HTBI set, a first-round RT-PCR was run on the TCR CDR3. TCRdb processed the multiplex PCR reads anew with MiXCR; each CDR3 protein has one entry. This table holds roughly 420,000 distinct CDR3 sequences, roughly 14% found once.

The clonotype was recovered from a woman younger than 35 with Graves' hyperthyroidism. This chain uses TRBV7-9 with TRBJ2-1; D might be TRBD2 (5 bases). Source material: blood. The CDR3 bases are TGTGCCAGCAGATCAGGCCGGACTCTCTACAATGAGCAGTTCTTC. Its translation: CASRSGRTLYNEQFF. Complete variable domain (other parts from reference TRBV7-9 and TRBJ2-1): DTGVSQNPRHKITKRGQNVTFRCDPISEHNRLYWYRQTLGQGPEFLTYFQNEAQLEKSRLLSDRFSAERPKGSFSTLEIQRTEQGDSAMYLCASRSGRTLYNEQFFGPGTRLTVL.